What follows are 16 T cell receptor beta chains derived from one specimen sequenced in a study of blood T cell repertoires in COVID-19 (dated by TCRdb to the early 2020s). To prepare the library, the immunoSEQ multiplex PCR assay was applied. The table was pulled from immuneACCESS by TCRdb, which kept in-frame rearrangements only. Such tables lose some clones; where checked, under half of the loss comes from unresolved V genes, and the rest has no known cause. This sample gives roughly 100,000 clones in total; around four fifths of them show up just once. Clones ranked in the top ten supply roughly 4.1% of the sample. Input material: peripheral blood. These receptor sequences come from a human donor in a cohort sampled during active COVID-19.

This CDR3 reads CASSLGQGAVNEQFF. The CDR3 DNA reads as TGCGCCAGCAGCCTGGGACAGGGGGCTGTCAATGAGCAGTTCTTC. This sequence joins TRBV5-1 and TRBJ2-1; 12 bases line up with TRBD1. The CDR3 spans 15 residues. Per germline, CDR1 SGHRS and CDR2 YFSETQ. Unmatched junction bases numbered 5, after V lost 4 bases and J lost 6 bases.

The rearrangement uses TRBV19 and TRBJ1-4; 9 bases line up with TRBD1. There are 14 residues in the CDR3. V shed 6 bases and J 8 bases; nucleotides not matched to a gene: 7. CDR1 and CDR2 (germline): LNHDA, SQIVND (reference sequence). CDR3 protein: CASSLDRGREKLFF. The CDR3 region has the DNA TGTGCCAGTAGCCTTGACAGGGGGAGAGAAAAACTGTTTTTT.

The rearrangement joins TRBV2 to TRBJ1-4; 8 bases map to TRBD1. Per germline, CDR1 SNHLY and CDR2 FYNNEI. V shed 6 bases, J shed 4 bases, and the junction held 7 bases outside the gene matches. The CDR3 spans 15 residues. The CDR3 loop reads CASRSRGLGNEKLFF. CDR3 DNA sequence: TGTGCCAGCAGGTCCAGGGGGCTTGGTAATGAAAAACTGTTTTTT. Using reference TRBV2 and TRBJ1-4 for the parts outside the CDR3, the full variable domain is EPEVTQTPSHQVTQMGQEVILRCVPISNHLYFYWYRQILGQKVEFLVSFYNNEISEKSEIFDDQFSVERPDGSNFTLKIRSTKLEDSAMYFCASRSRGLGNEKLFFGSGTQLSVL.

The chain is built from TRBV5-1 and TRBJ2-3, with 7 bases fitting TRBD1. The ends lost 4 bases at V and 3 bases at J; junction bases unmatched: 8. The germline CDR1 and CDR2 sequences are SGHRS and YFSETQ. The CDR3 is 15 amino acids. This CDR3 is CASSARGFGTDTQYF. DNA of the CDR3: TGCGCCAGCAGCGCCAGGGGGTTTGGGACAGATACGCAGTATTTT.

The gene calls are TRBV20-1 and TRBJ1-2; 7 bases map to TRBD1. The CDR3 runs 12 residues. With V trimmed by 3 bases and J by 6 bases, 4 bases remained unmatched. CDR1 and CDR2 (germline): DFQATT, SNEGSKA (reference sequence). DNA of the CDR3: TGCAGTGCTAGTGCCAGGGGGGATGGCTACACCTTC. It translates to CSASARGDGYTF.

The genes are TRBV11-2 and TRBJ2-7, with 9 positions matching TRBD1. This CDR3 spans 15 amino acids. Germline V gene data show CDR1 as SGHAT and CDR2 as FQNNGV. J lost 5 bases, V lost 0 bases, and 5 bases had no gene match. CDR3 region: CASSLDLTGGHEQYF. The CDR3 DNA is TGTGCCAGCAGCTTAGATCTAACAGGGGGCCACGAGCAGTACTTC.

The chain carries TRBV4-1 and TRBJ2-1; 7 nucleotides match TRBD2. Germline-derived CDR1 and CDR2 are MGHRA and YSYEKL. The CDR3 covers 17 residues. Losses at the gene ends were 1 base for V and 1 base for J; bases not matched to a gene: 7. In DNA form, the CDR3 reads TGCGCCAGCAGCCAAGGGAGTCAAGCGGGGTCCTACAATGAGCAGTTCTTC. Translation: CASSQGSQAGSYNEQFF.

The chain employs TRBV20-1 and TRBJ2-7; D may be TRBD2 (5 bases). The CDR3 totals 11 residues. V shed 3 bases and J shed 3 bases, with 6 bases lying between them. Germline-derived CDR1 and CDR2 are DFQATT and SNEGSKA (reference sequence). The CDR3 nucleotides are TGCAGTGCTAGCGGGGACTACGAGCAGTACTTC. It codes for CSASGDYEQYF.

The chain carries TRBV6-1 and TRBJ2-3; D gene ambiguous. Per germline, CDR1 MNHNS and CDR2 SASEGT. The CDR3 is 16 residues long. The germline V and J ends were trimmed by 2 bases and 0 bases, with 12 bases remaining between them. This CDR3 reads CASSEMAGSSTDTQYF. In nucleotides, the CDR3 is TGTGCCAGCAGTGAAATGGCAGGTTCTAGCACAGATACGCAGTATTTT.

The rearrangement links TRBV5-1 to TRBJ1-2; 12 bases agree with TRBD1. The V gene end was trimmed by 4 bases and the J gene end by 4 bases; junction bases not matched to a gene: 8. Germline CDR1 SGHRS, CDR2 YFSETQ. This CDR3 is 16 amino acids long. CDR3 in amino acids: CASSPGQGALGYGYTF. The CDR3 coding sequence is TGCGCCAGCAGCCCGGGACAGGGGGCGCTGGGCTATGGCTACACCTTC. The whole variable domain, remainder taken from reference TRBV5-1 and TRBJ1-2, is KAGVTQTPRYLIKTRGQQVTLSCSPISGHRSVSWYQQTPGQGLQFLFEYFSETQRNKGNFPGRFSGRQFSNSRSEMNVSTLELGDSALYLCASSPGQGALGYGYTFGSGTRLTVV.

In this sample, this clone turned up a few times. V is TRBV5-6 and J is TRBJ1-1; TRBD1 matches at 8 bases. This CDR3 has 14 residues. Germline CDR1 SGHDT, CDR2 YYEEEE. The V segment lost 6 bases and the J segment 0 bases; nucleotides outside the gene matches: 4. The CDR3: CASKTGALNTEAFF. The CDR3 DNA follows: TGTGCCAGCAAGACAGGGGCCTTGAACACTGAAGCTTTCTTT.

The chain combines TRBV7-2 with TRBJ2-2; D remains ambiguous. Per the germline V gene, CDR1 is SGHTA and CDR2 is FQGNSA. The CDR3 extends over 13 amino acids. V gave up 4 bases and J gave up 6 bases, with 9 bases separating them. CDR3 sequence reads: CASSSRWSGELFF. CDR3 nucleotide sequence: TGTGCCAGCAGCTCGCGGTGGTCCGGGGAGCTGTTTTTT. Complete variable domain (other parts from reference TRBV7-2 and TRBJ2-2): GAGVSQSPSNKVTEKGKDVELRCDPISGHTALYWYRQSLGQGLEFLIYFQGNSAPDKSGLPSDRFSAERTGGSVSTLTIQRTQQEDSAVYLCASSSRWSGELFFGEGSRLTVL.

This clone was picked up a small number of times. The chain couples TRBV10-2 to TRBJ2-3; D gene ambiguous. CDR1 is WSHSY and CDR2 is SAAADI in the germline V gene. V was clipped by 5 bases and J by 2 bases, with 5 bases between them. This CDR3 region has 12 residues. The CDR3 region has the DNA TGCGCCAGCAGTCTAGTCACAGATACGCAGTATTTT. This translates into CASSLVTDTQYF.

The chain has TRBV5-3 and TRBJ2-5; D is possibly TRBD2 (6 bases). TRBV5-3 is labeled an ORF, and its function is uncertain. The CDR3 covers 15 residues. V was shortened by 0 bases and J by 2 bases, with 11 bases between the two germline ends. The CDR3 sequence: CARSLEVSGQETQYF. The CDR3 coding sequence is TGTGCCAGAAGCTTGGAGGTTAGCGGTCAAGAGACCCAGTACTTC.

The J gene is TRBJ1-1, the V gene TRBV4-1, with D perhaps TRBD1 (5 bases). The germline V gene has CDR1 MGHRA and CDR2 YSYEKL. V lost 4 bases and J 0 bases, leaving 9 bases between the germline ends. The CDR3 has 14 residues. The CDR3 is CASSRGGVNTEAFF. The CDR3 DNA reads as TGCGCCAGCAGCCGAGGAGGGGTGAACACTGAAGCTTTCTTT.

The chain employs TRBV7-6 and TRBJ1-3; 10 bases match TRBD1. Germline values: CDR1 SGHVS, CDR2 FNYEAQ. With 0 bases clipped from V and 8 bases from J, the junction kept 7 bases outside the gene matches. The CDR3 runs 16 residues. The CDR3 is CASSLASTGGRDTIYF. The CDR3, as DNA: TGTGCCAGCAGCTTAGCGTCGACAGGGGGCCGTGACACCATATATTTT.